This T cell receptor (beta chain) came from a study of CD8+CD57+ T cells in acquired aplastic anemia. Remarks on this clonotype: One junction end disagrees with the germline gene, perhaps due to a read error.

Germline CDR1 is SNHLY and CDR2 is FYNNEI. The CDR3 is 11 residues long. TCR beta VDJ combinations and CDR3 sequences were profiled from genomic DNA. TCRdb recomputed calls from the reads with MiXCR, one row per CDR3 protein. Of 90,000 to 120,000 distinct CDR3 sequences in the sample, about half were seen once. The chain links TRBV2 to TRBJ2-1; D gene ambiguous. What was sequenced was sorted CD4+, CD8+, or CD8+CD57+ T cells (not recorded which) from PBMCs. This clonotype was obtained from a human donor in good health, serving as a control. The CDR3 here is CASSEDTEQFF. Written as DNA, the CDR3 is TGTGCCAGCAGCGAAGACACTGAGCAGTTCTTC.